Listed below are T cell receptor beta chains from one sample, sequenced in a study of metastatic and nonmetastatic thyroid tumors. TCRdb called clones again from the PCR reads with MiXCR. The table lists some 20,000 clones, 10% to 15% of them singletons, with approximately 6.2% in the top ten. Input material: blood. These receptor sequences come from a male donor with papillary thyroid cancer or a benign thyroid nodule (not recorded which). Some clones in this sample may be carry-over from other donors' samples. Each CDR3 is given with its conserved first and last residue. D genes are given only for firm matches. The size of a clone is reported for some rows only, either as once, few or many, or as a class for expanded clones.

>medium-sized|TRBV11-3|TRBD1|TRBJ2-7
CASSAGTGGYEQYF
TGTGCCAGCAGCGCAGGGACAGGGGGTTACGAGCAGTACTTC
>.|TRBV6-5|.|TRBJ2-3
CASSYSRIDTQYF
TGTGCCAGCAGTTACTCGAGGATAGATACGCAGTATTTT
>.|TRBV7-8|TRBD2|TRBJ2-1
CASSLILAVNEQFF
TGTGCCAGCAGCTTAATACTAGCGGTCAATGAGCAGTTCTTC
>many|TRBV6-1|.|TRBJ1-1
CASSPWDVMNTEAFF
TGTGCCAGCAGCCCATGGGACGTTATGAACACTGAAGCTTTCTTT
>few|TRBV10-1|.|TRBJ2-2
CASSPGGYTGELFF
TGCGCCAGCAGTCCCGGCGGATACACCGGGGAGCTGTTTTTT
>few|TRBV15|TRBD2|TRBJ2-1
CATSRDLAGQVYNEQFF
TGTGCCACCAGCAGAGATCTAGCGGGGCAGGTCTACAATGAGCAGTTCTTC
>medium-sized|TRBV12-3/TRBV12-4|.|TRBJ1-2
CASSLSGSSSQIRGYTF
TGTGCCAGCAGTTTATCAGGGTCAAGTTCTCAAATTCGTGGCTACACCTTC
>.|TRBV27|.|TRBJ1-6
CASGQPRVRAPLHF
TGTGCCAGCGGCCAGCCTCGGGTTCGGGCACCCCTCCACTTT
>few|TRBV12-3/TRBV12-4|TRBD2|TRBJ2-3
CASSPTSGRAGADTQYF
TGTGCCAGCAGTCCTACTAGCGGGAGGGCCGGGGCAGATACGCAGTATTTT
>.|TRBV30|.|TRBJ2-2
CAWSGQMNTGELFF
TGTGCCTGGAGTGGACAGATGAACACCGGGGAGCTGTTTTTT
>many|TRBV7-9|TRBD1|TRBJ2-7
CASSTGTGINEQYF
TGTGCCAGCAGCACCGGGACAGGGATCAACGAGCAGTACTTC
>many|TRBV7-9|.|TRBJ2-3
CASSLPLGGSGDTQYF
TGTGCCAGCAGCTTACCACTTGGGGGTTCAGGAGATACGCAGTATTTT
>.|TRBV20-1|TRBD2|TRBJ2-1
CSAPGLAGGAEQFF
TGCAGTGCTCCGGGACTAGCGGGAGGAGCTGAGCAGTTCTTC
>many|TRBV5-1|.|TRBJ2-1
CASSLVLYEQFF
TGCGCCAGCAGCTTGGTGCTTTATGAGCAGTTCTTC
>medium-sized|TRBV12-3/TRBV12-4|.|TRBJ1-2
CASSFLARSYGYTF
TGTGCCAGCAGTTTCTTGGCCAGGAGCTATGGCTACACCTTC
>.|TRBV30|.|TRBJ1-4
CAWGGTANEKLFF
TGTGCCTGGGGGGGGACGGCTAATGAAAAACTGTTTTTT
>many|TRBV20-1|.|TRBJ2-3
CSARGGSTDTQYF
TGCAGTGCTAGGGGCGGGAGCACAGATACGCAGTATTTT
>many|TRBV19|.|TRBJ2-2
CASSNVGRANTGELFF
TGTGCCAGTAGTAATGTCGGACGCGCGAACACCGGGGAGCTGTTTTTT
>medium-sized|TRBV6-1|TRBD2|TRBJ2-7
CALTPTSGSREQYF
TGTGCCCTCACCCCCACTAGCGGGAGTCGCGAGCAGTACTTC
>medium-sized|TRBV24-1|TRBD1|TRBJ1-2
CATSDSTGVLGYGYTF
TGTGCCACCAGTGATTCAACAGGGGTTTTAGGCTATGGCTACACCTTC